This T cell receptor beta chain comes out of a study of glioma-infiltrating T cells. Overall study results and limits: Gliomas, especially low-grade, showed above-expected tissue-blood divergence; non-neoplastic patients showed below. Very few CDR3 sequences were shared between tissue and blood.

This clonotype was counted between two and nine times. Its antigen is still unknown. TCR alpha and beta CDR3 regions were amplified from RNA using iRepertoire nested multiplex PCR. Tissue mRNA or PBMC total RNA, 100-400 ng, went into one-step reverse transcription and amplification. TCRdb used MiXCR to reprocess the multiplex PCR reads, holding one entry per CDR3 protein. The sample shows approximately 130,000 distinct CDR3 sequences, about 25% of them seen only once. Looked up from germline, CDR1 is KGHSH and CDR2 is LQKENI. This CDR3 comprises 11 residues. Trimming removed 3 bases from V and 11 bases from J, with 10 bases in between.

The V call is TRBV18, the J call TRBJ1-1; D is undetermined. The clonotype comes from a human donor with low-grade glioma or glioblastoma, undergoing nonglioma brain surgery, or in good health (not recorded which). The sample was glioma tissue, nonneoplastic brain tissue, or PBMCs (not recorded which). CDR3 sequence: CASSPAGRAFF. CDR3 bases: TGTGCCAGCTCACCGGCCGGCCGGGCTTTCTTT.